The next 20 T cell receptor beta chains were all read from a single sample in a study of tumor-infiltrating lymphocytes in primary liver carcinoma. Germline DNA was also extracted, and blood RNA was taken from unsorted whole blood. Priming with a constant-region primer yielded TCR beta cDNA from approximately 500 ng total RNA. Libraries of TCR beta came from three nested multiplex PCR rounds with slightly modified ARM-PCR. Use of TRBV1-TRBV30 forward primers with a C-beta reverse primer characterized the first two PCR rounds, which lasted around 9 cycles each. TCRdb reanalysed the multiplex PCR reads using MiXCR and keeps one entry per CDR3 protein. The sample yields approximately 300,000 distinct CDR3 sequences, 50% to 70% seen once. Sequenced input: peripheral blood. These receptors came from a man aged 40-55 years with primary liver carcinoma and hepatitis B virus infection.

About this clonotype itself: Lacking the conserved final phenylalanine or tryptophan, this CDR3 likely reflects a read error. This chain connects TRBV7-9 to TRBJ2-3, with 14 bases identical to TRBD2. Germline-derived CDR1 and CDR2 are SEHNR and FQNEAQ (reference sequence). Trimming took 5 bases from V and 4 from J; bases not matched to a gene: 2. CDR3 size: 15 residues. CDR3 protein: CASSRGLAGADTQYL. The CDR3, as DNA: TGTGCCAGCAGCCGGGGACTAGCGGGAGCAGATACGCAGTATTTA.

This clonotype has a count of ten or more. CDR3 DNA: TGTGCCAGCAGTTCCGGGAGGGCGCCCAATGAGCAGTTCTTC. It is translated as CASSSGRAPNEQFF. The chain uses TRBV6-9 and TRBJ2-1, with 8 bases aligning to TRBD2. V gave up 4 bases and J gave up 6 bases; unmatched junction bases: 5. The CDR3 has 14 residues. Germline V gene lookup returns CDR1 MNHGY and CDR2 SVAAGI.

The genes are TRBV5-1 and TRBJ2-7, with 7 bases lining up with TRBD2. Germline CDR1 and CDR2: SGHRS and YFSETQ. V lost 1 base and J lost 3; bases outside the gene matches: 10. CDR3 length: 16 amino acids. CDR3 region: CASSLSHGRIIYEQYF. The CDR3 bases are TGCGCCAGCAGCTTGTCCCACGGGAGGATTATCTACGAGCAGTACTTC.

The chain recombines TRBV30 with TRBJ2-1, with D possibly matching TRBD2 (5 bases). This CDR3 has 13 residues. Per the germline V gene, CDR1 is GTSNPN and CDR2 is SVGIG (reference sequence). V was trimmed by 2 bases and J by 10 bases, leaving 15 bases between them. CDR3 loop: CAWSTIGVGEQFF. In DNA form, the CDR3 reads TGTGCCTGGAGTACAATCGGGGTAGGGGAGCAGTTCTTC.

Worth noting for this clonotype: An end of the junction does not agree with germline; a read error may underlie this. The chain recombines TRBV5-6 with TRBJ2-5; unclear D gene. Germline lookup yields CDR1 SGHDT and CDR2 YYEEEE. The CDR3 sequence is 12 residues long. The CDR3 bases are TGTGCCAGCAGCCTGTCTCGAGAGATCCAGTACTTC. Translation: CASSLSREIQYF.

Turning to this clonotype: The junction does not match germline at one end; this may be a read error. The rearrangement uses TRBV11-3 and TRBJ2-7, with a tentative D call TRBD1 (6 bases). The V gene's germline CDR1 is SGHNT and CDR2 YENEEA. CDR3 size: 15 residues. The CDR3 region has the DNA TGTGCCATCAGCTTTAAAGGGGGTTTCTCCTACGAGCAGTATTTC. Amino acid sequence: CAISFKGGFSYEQYF.

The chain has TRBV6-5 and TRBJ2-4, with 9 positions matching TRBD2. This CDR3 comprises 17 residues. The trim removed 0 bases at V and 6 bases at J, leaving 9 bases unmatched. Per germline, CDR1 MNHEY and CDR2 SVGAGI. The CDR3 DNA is TGTGCCAGCAGTTACTCCGCGGTTAGCGGGAGTGGAAACATTCAGTACTTC. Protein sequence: CASSYSAVSGSGNIQYF.

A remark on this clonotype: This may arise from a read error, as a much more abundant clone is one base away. CDR3 in DNA: TGCAGCCTTGACAGGGTTGGTCGAGAGACCCAGTACTTC. Encoded protein: CSLDRVGRETQYF. The V call is TRBV29-1, the J call TRBJ2-5, with 7 positions matching TRBD1. CDR3 length: 13 residues. Germline assignment: CDR1 SQVTM and CDR2 ANQGSEA.

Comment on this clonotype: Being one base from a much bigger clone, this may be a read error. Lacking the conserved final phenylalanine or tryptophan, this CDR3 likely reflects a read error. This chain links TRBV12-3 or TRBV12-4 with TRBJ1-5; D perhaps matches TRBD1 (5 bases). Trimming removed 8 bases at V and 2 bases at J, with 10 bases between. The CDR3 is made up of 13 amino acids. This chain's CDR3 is CASVGGGNQPQHL. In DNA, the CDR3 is TGTGCCAGCGTAGGAGGGGGCAATCAGCCCCAGCATCTT.

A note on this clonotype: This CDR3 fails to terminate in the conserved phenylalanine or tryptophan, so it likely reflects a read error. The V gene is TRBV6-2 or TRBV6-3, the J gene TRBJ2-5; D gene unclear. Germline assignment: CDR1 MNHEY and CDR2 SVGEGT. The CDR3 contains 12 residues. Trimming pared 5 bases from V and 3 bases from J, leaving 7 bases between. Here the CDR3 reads CASSPREETQYL. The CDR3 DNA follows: TGTGCCAGCAGTCCCAGAGAAGAGACCCAGTACCTC.

This CDR3 is CASRRSGSRNEQFF. The CDR3 DNA reads as TGTGCCAGCAGACGTAGCGGGAGTCGGAATGAGCAGTTCTTC. This sequence joins TRBV6-5 and TRBJ2-1, with 9 bases that match TRBD2. With 6 bases clipped from V and 7 bases from J, the junction kept 7 bases outside the gene matches. CDR1 is MNHEY and CDR2 is SVGAGI in the germline V gene. The CDR3 spans 14 residues.

CDR3 in amino acids: CVSSSGRLGGYGYTF. CDR3 nucleotide sequence: TGTGTCAGTAGCTCTGGACGGCTAGGGGGGTATGGCTACACCTTC. The gene calls are TRBV11-2 and TRBJ1-2; D might be TRBD1 (6 bases). Germline values: CDR1 SGHAT, CDR2 FQNNGV. The CDR3 contains 15 residues. The whole variable domain, remainder taken from reference TRBV11-2 and TRBJ1-2, is EAGVAQSPRYKIIEKRQSVAFWCNPISGHATLYWYQQILGQGPKLLIQFQNNGVVDDSQLPKDRFSAERLKGVDSTLKIQPAKLEDSAVYLCVSSSGRLGGYGYTFGSGTRLTVV.

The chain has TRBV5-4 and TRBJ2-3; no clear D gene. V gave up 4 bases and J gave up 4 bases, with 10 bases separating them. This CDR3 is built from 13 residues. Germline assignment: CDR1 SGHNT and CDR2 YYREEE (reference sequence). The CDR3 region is CASSPRYSDTQYF. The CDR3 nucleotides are TGTGCCAGCAGCCCCCGCTATTCAGATACGCAGTATTTT.

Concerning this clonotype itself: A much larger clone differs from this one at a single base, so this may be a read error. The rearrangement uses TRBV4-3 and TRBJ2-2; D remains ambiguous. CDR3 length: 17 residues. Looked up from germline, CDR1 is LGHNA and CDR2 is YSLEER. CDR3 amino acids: CASGQEGGDLNTGELFF. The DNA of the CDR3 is TGCGCCAGCGGCCAAGAAGGCGGAGACCTGAACACCGGGGAGCTGTTTTTT.

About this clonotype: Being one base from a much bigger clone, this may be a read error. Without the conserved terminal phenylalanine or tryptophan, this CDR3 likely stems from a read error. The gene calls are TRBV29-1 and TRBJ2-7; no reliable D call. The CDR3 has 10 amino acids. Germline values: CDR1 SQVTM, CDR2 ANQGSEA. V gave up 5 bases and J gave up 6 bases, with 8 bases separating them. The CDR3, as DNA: TGCAGCGTTCCCAGGAGCGAGCAGTACCTC. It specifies CSVPRSEQYL.

DNA for the CDR3: TGCGCCAGCAGCACCGGCACAGGGGGCGAGGACACCGGGGAGCTGTTTTTT. Translating it yields CASSTGTGGEDTGELFF. The chain has TRBV5-1 and TRBJ2-2; 9 positions match TRBD1. Losses at the gene ends were 4 bases for V and 3 bases for J; bases not matched to a gene: 10. The germline V gene has CDR1 SGHRS and CDR2 YFSETQ. This CDR3 is 17 amino acids long.

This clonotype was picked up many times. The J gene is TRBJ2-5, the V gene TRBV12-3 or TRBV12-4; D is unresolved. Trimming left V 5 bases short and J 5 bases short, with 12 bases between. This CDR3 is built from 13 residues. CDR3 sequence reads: CASSNWVGETQYF. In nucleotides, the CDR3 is TGTGCCAGCAGTAACTGGGTAGGGGAGACCCAGTACTTC.

The CDR3 spells CASHQGREQYF. The CDR3 DNA reads as TGTGCCAGCCATCAGGGGCGGGAGCAGTACTTC. The V and J genes are TRBV7-2 and TRBJ2-7, with D maybe TRBD1 (6 bases). The CDR3 is 11 amino acids. The germline V and J ends were trimmed by 8 bases and 7 bases, with 12 bases remaining between them. Germline values: CDR1 SGHTA, CDR2 FQGNSA.

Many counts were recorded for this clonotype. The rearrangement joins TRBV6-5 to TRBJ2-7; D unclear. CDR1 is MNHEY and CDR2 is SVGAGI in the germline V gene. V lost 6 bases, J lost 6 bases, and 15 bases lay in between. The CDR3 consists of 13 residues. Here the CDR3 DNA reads TGTGCCAGCAGACGCAGCAGTCCCCCCGAGCAGTACTTC. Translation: CASRRSSPPEQYF.

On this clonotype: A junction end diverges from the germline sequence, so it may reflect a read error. CDR3 DNA sequence: TGTGCCAGTAGCTCAGCTAGCGGGAGGGCCCCCTCCTTC. Translating it yields CASSSASGRAPSF. This chain connects TRBV5-6 to TRBJ2-1; 12 nucleotides align to TRBD2. Germline V gives CDR1 SGHDT, CDR2 YYEEEE. CDR3 length: 13 amino acids.